This TCR beta chain was sequenced during a study of shared clonotypes between healthy human individuals. Here immunoSEQ multiplex PCR was the method, and the copy in TCRdb shows in-frame clones only, minus some. The table lists roughly 480,000 clones, roughly 85% of them singletons, with approximately 12% in the top ten. The CDR3 loop spans 13 amino acids. CDR1 is SNHLY and CDR2 is FYNNEI in the germline V gene. Between the trimmed V and J ends, which lost 4 bases and 9 bases, there was a span of 13 bases. This clone was detected ten times or more. Source material: PBMCs. The V gene is TRBV2, the J gene TRBJ2-1; a possible D gene is TRBD2 (6 bases). The receptor was derived from a middle-aged woman in good health. Some clones in this sample may be carry-over from other donors' samples. The CDR3 DNA reads TGTGCCAGCAGTGCCCTGAAAGCGGGTGAGCAGTTCTTC. It encodes CASSALKAGEQFF.